This T cell receptor (beta chain) is from a study of CD8 T cells in Susac syndrome. There are 14 residues in the CDR3. Germline-derived CDR1 and CDR2 are MDHEN and SYDVKM. The germline V and J ends were trimmed by 6 bases and 1 base, with 13 bases remaining between them. Reverse transcription used roughly 0.45 to 1 ug RNA and random hexamers. TCRdb re-called the immunoSEQ multiplex PCR reads with MiXCR, one entry per CDR3 protein. The data hold 150,000 to 200,000 distinct CDR3 sequences, with approximately 96% observed a single time. The V gene is TRBV28, the J gene TRBJ2-7; tentatively, D is TRBD1 (6 bases). Source material: CD4+ T cells from PBMCs. The TCR sequence derives from a human donor in good health. CDR3 sequence: CASSGTIISYEQYF. DNA of the CDR3: TGTGCCAGCAGCGGGACAATTATTTCCTACGAGCAGTACTTC. The whole variable domain, remainder taken from reference TRBV28 and TRBJ2-7, is DVKVTQSSRYLVKRTGEKVFLECVQDMDHENMFWYRQDPGLGLRLIYFSYDVKMKEKGDIPEGYSVSREKKERFSLILESASTNQTSMYLCASSGTIISYEQYFGPGTRLTVT.